The 23 T cell receptor beta chains reported below all come from one sample, sequenced in a study of CD8+ T cells in alopecia areata. RNA extraction and reverse transcription yielded cDNA as sequencing template. Clones were sequenced by immunoSEQ multiplex PCR, and TCRdb holds only the in-frame ones, with some missing. This sample has fewer than 200,000 clones, with 67% found just once. Sequenced material: CD8+ T cells sorted from blood, taken at week 0. These receptors all come from a human donor with alopecia areata.

The rearrangement uses TRBV2 and TRBJ1-4; D is perhaps TRBD1 (5 bases). This CDR3 contains 14 residues. Germline V gene sequence: CDR1 SNHLY, CDR2 FYNNEI. V dropped 6 bases and J dropped 5 bases, with 13 bases sitting between them. The CDR3 DNA reads as TGTGCCAGCAGAGCTCCAGGGTACAATGAAAAACTGTTTTTT. It encodes CASRAPGYNEKLFF. The full variable domain, with the rest looked up from reference TRBV2 and TRBJ1-4, is EPEVTQTPSHQVTQMGQEVILRCVPISNHLYFYWYRQILGQKVEFLVSFYNNEISEKSEIFDDQFSVERPDGSNFTLKIRSTKLEDSAMYFCASRAPGYNEKLFFGSGTQLSVL.

The genes are TRBV7-9 and TRBJ2-7, with 10 bases aligning to TRBD1. Germline V lookup: CDR1 SEHNR, CDR2 FQNEAQ (reference sequence). The CDR3 totals 14 residues. Unmatched junction bases numbered 5, after V lost 5 bases and J lost 4 bases. The CDR3 region has the DNA TGTGCCAGCAGCCCTCGGGACAGGGGATACGAGCAGTACTTC. It specifies CASSPRDRGYEQYF.

The chain couples TRBV29-1 to TRBJ1-1; the D is unclear. Germline CDR1 is SQVTM and CDR2 is ANQGSEA. The CDR3 runs 8 residues. The V and J ends lost 6 bases and 9 bases respectively, with 5 bases between them. CDR3 DNA: TGCAGCGTCCCCCAAGCTTTCTTT. This codes for CSVPQAFF.

The gene calls are TRBV4-1 and TRBJ2-7, with D maybe TRBD1 (5 bases). This CDR3 contains 11 residues. Germline lookup yields CDR1 MGHRA and CDR2 YSYEKL. Trimming cost V 9 bases and J 3 bases, with 9 bases left between them. The CDR3 region has the DNA TGCGCCAGTGGCCAGGGCTACGAGCAGTACTTC. Its protein is CASGQGYEQYF.

The chain is built from TRBV6-1 and TRBJ2-3, with D maybe TRBD2 (5 bases). This CDR3 contains 15 residues. V gave up 1 base and J gave up 3 bases, with 11 bases separating them. Per the germline V gene, CDR1 is MNHNS and CDR2 is SASEGT. The CDR3 DNA reads TGTGCCAGCAGTGAAGGAGGGTACGGTACAGATACGCAGTATTTT. It is translated as CASSEGGYGTDTQYF.

The rearrangement links TRBV29-1 to TRBJ2-2; tentative D call: TRBD1 (6 bases). CDR1 is SQVTM and CDR2 is ANQGSEA in the germline V gene. V gave up 2 bases and J gave up 6 bases, with 13 bases separating them. The CDR3 is made up of 14 amino acids. CDR3 sequence (DNA): TGCAGCGTTGAAATTCAGGGGAGTCCCGGGGAGCTGTTTTTT. It encodes CSVEIQGSPGELFF.

In its sample, this clone was seen a few times. The chain is built from TRBV5-1 and TRBJ1-1, with D unclear. Trimming took off 0 bases at V and 1 base at J, with 4 bases between the two ends. Per germline, CDR1 SGHRS and CDR2 YFSETQ. This CDR3 comprises 13 residues. CDR3: CASSLAENTEAFF. The DNA of the CDR3 is TGCGCCAGCAGCTTGGCAGAGAACACTGAAGCTTTCTTT.

V and J are TRBV15 and TRBJ2-5, with no clear D. The CDR3 sequence is 15 residues long. Trimming took 0 bases from V and 1 from J, leaving 9 bases between them. Germline CDR1 is LNHNV and CDR2 is YYDKDF (reference sequence). In DNA, the CDR3 is TGTGCCACCAGCAGAGATCTAGGGATCCAAGAGACCCAGTACTTC. Translating gives CATSRDLGIQETQYF. Full variable domain (outside the CDR3, taken from reference TRBV15 and TRBJ2-5): DAMVIQNPRYQVTQFGKPVTLSCSQTLNHNVMYWYQQKSSQAPKLLFHYYDKDFNNEADTPDNFQSRRPNTSFCFLDIRSPGLGDTAMYLCATSRDLGIQETQYFGPGTRLLVL.

This clone has just a few counts. The chain has TRBV15 and TRBJ2-1; no reliable D call. V shed 5 bases and J shed 6 bases, with 11 bases lying between them. The CDR3 loop spans 13 amino acids. Germline-derived CDR1 and CDR2 are LNHNV and YYDKDF (reference sequence). In DNA form, the CDR3 reads TGTGCCACCAGCCGGTCAGACCCCAATGAGCAGTTCTTC. This encodes CATSRSDPNEQFF. The variable domain in full, completed from reference TRBV15 and TRBJ2-1, reads DAMVIQNPRYQVTQFGKPVTLSCSQTLNHNVMYWYQQKSSQAPKLLFHYYDKDFNNEADTPDNFQSRRPNTSFCFLDIRSPGLGDTAMYLCATSRSDPNEQFFGPGTRLTVL.

The rearrangement joins TRBV7-9 to TRBJ2-1, with TRBD1 identical over 7 bases. Germline trimming cut 1 base from V and 5 bases from J; bases unmatched to any gene: 5. Looked up from germline, CDR1 is SEHNR and CDR2 is FQNEAQ (reference sequence). This CDR3 spans 15 amino acids. CDR3: CASSLGQGINNEQFF. The CDR3 bases are TGTGCCAGCAGCTTAGGACAGGGAATTAACAATGAGCAGTTCTTC.

This chain connects TRBV12-5 to TRBJ2-5; 8 bases agree with TRBD2. V was pared by 4 bases and J by 2 bases, with 6 bases of the junction left unmatched. The CDR3 has 15 residues. The germline V gene encodes CDR1 LGHNT and CDR2 FRNRAP. This chain's CDR3 is CASGSGTSRQETQYF. As DNA, the CDR3 is TGTGCTAGTGGTTCGGGGACTAGTAGGCAAGAGACCCAGTACTTC.

This clone has a single count. The chain combines TRBV15 with TRBJ1-2; TRBD1 matches at 8 bases. Germline CDR1 LNHNV, CDR2 YYDKDF (reference sequence). The CDR3 has 15 residues. With 0 bases clipped from V and 6 bases from J, the junction kept 6 bases outside the gene matches. The CDR3 region has the DNA TGTGCCACCAGCAGAGATACGGACAGGGTGAATGGCTACACCTTC. It codes for CATSRDTDRVNGYTF.

This clone was recorded only once. V usage is TRBV2 and J usage is TRBJ2-7; no definite D call. V was cut by 11 bases and J by 3 bases, with 5 bases left in between. This CDR3 has 9 residues. In germline, CDR1 is SNHLY, CDR2 FYNNEI. The CDR3 sequence: CAVGYEQYF. The CDR3 bases are TGTGCCGTGGGCTACGAGCAGTACTTC.

V usage is TRBV25-1 and J usage is TRBJ2-3, with D perhaps matching TRBD2 (5 bases). The CDR3 contains 14 residues. Trimming cost V 5 bases and J 6 bases, with 15 bases left between them. Per germline, CDR1 MGHDK and CDR2 SYGVNS. CDR3 sequence (DNA): TGTGCCAGCAGTCCATGGACTGCGTCTGATACGCAGTATTTT. It is translated as CASSPWTASDTQYF.

The chain joins TRBV5-6 to TRBJ2-7; perhaps TRBD2 as D (6 bases). Germline CDR1 SGHDT, CDR2 YYEEEE. V shed 5 bases and J shed 4 bases, with 10 bases lying between them. This CDR3 comprises 12 residues. CDR3 amino acids: CASRDGGYEQYF. In DNA, the CDR3 is TGTGCCAGCAGGGACGGAGGGTACGAGCAGTACTTC.

The J gene is TRBJ2-7, the V gene TRBV27; 8 bases fit TRBD2. The V gene's germline CDR1 is MNHEY and CDR2 SMNVEV (reference sequence). CDR3 length equals 13 residues. The trim removed 6 bases at V and 0 bases at J, leaving 1 base unmatched. In nucleotides, the CDR3 is TGTGCCAGCAGAGCGGGGGCCTCCTACGAGCAGTACTTC. Translating it yields CASRAGASYEQYF.

The chain is built from TRBV4-1 and TRBJ2-5; no clear D gene. The CDR3 contains 17 residues. The germline gives CDR1 MGHRA, CDR2 YSYEKL. Trimming took off 1 base at V and 0 bases at J, with 15 bases between the two ends. This CDR3 is CASSQVGGRIDQETQYF. In DNA, the CDR3 is TGCGCCAGCAGCCAAGTAGGTGGCAGGATCGACCAAGAGACCCAGTACTTC.

This clone was seen a handful of times. The chain uses TRBV29-1 and TRBJ2-5; the D is unclear. This CDR3 has 15 amino acids. Trimming cost V 0 bases and J 1 base, with 12 bases left between them. Germline V gene sequence: CDR1 SQVTM, CDR2 ANQGSEA. The CDR3 DNA follows: TGCAGCGTTGAAGAAGATGTCTATTCCCAAGAGACCCAGTACTTC. It yields the protein CSVEEDVYSQETQYF.

V and J are TRBV2 and TRBJ2-5; D call uncertain. The CDR3 loop spans 13 amino acids. Trimming stripped 2 bases from V and 3 bases from J, with 7 bases between. Germline V gene sequence: CDR1 SNHLY, CDR2 FYNNEI. CDR3 DNA: TGTGCCAGCAGTGAATCCGGTGAAGAGACCCAGTACTTC. Encoded protein: CASSESGEETQYF.

This chain joins TRBV4-2 and TRBJ2-2; D is possibly TRBD1 or TRBD2 (5 bases each). Germline V gene data show CDR1 as LGHNA and CDR2 as YNFKEQ. The CDR3 has 15 amino acids. Trimming took 4 bases from V and 1 from J, leaving 10 bases between them. The chain's CDR3 is CASSRLGRNTGELFF. In DNA form, the CDR3 reads TGTGCCAGCAGCCGCTTGGGACGGAACACCGGGGAGCTGTTTTTT.

The chain combines TRBV27 with TRBJ1-2; no firm D call. Germline CDR1 MNHEY, CDR2 SMNVEV (reference sequence). This CDR3 region has 14 residues. The V end was cut by 3 bases, the J end by 6 bases, with 14 bases between. CDR3 region: CASSFGSRRHGYTF. For the CDR3, the DNA is TGTGCCAGCAGTTTTGGATCACGGCGGCATGGCTACACCTTC.

This rearrangement joins TRBV5-1 to TRBJ2-2; 12 nucleotides match TRBD2. The CDR3 is made up of 18 amino acids. Losses at the gene ends were 0 bases for V and 5 bases for J; bases not matched to a gene: 8. The germline V gene has CDR1 SGHRS and CDR2 YFSETQ. The CDR3 sequence: CASSLVRLAGETTGELFF. The CDR3 DNA sequence: TGCGCCAGCAGCTTGGTTAGACTAGCGGGGGAGACGACCGGGGAGCTGTTTTTT.

V is TRBV19 and J is TRBJ1-5; TRBD1 matches at 7 bases. The CDR3 runs 14 residues. The ends lost 6 bases at V and 6 bases at J; junction bases unmatched: 8. Germline lookup yields CDR1 LNHDA and CDR2 SQIVND (reference sequence). This CDR3 is CASRERGRSQPQHF. CDR3 sequence (DNA): TGTGCCAGTAGGGAGAGGGGGCGAAGTCAGCCCCAGCATTTT.